The 21 T cell receptor beta chains in this list originate from one sample, sequenced in a study of T cells in localized non-small cell lung cancer. The repertoire was sequenced with immunoSEQ multiplex PCR; TCRdb's copy has only in-frame clones and lacks some. The profile shows approximately 2,800 clones, roughly a third of them singletons. Material: lung tumor tissue, obtained before any cancer treatment. Receptors were obtained from a man aged 40 to 70 with stage II lung adenocarcinoma.

The table lists this clone with a few counts. Compared with germline, one end of the junction differs, possibly owing to a read error. The chain's CDR3 is CANSLRAAPDTQYF. CDR3 bases: TGTGCCAACAGTCTCAGGGCGGCCCCCGATACGCAGTATTTT. The gene calls are TRBV6-8 and TRBJ2-3; tentative D call: TRBD1 (5 bases). This CDR3 spans 14 amino acids. Germline lookup yields CDR1 MNHGY and CDR2 SAAAGT.

This clone is a singleton in its sample. This sequence joins TRBV5-1 and TRBJ1-1; D is perhaps TRBD1 (5 bases). The CDR3 spans 14 residues. The V end lost 5 bases, the J end lost 3 bases, and 14 bases lay between the germline ends. Germline V lookup: CDR1 SGHRS, CDR2 YFSETQ. The CDR3 sequence is CASSQAGAYTEAFF. The CDR3 DNA follows: TGCGCCAGCAGTCAAGCCGGGGCGTACACTGAAGCTTTCTTT.

The chain couples TRBV28 to TRBJ1-1; a possible D gene is TRBD1 (5 bases). There are 12 residues in the CDR3. CDR1 is MDHEN, CDR2 SYDVKM, per germline. Trimming removed 5 bases from V and 11 bases from J, with 15 bases in between. The DNA of the CDR3 is TGTGCCAGCAGTACGACAGACCCCAAGGCTTTCTTT. It is translated as CASSTTDPKAFF.

This clone occurred a few times. The chain has TRBV5-1 and TRBJ2-3; 7 bases agree with TRBD1. The germline gives CDR1 SGHRS, CDR2 YFSETQ. The CDR3 consists of 15 residues. Trimming took 4 bases from V and 1 from J; bases not matched to a gene: 6. The CDR3 bases are TGCGCCAGCAGCCCCGGGACAGACCGCACAGATACGCAGTATTTT. Translating gives CASSPGTDRTDTQYF.

As DNA, the CDR3 is TGCGCCAGCAGCCAAGATCTTGCTAGCGGATCCTACAATGAGCAGTTCTTC. Translation gives CASSQDLASGSYNEQFF. V is TRBV1 and J is TRBJ2-1; the tabulated D call, TRBD2, remains unverified against the DNA. TRBV1 is a listed pseudogene. The CDR3 covers 17 residues.

V gene TRBV6-8 combines with J gene TRBJ2-3; 10 bases align to TRBD2. Losses at the gene ends were 6 bases for V and 2 bases for J; bases not matched to a gene: 8. Germline V gene sequence: CDR1 MNHGY, CDR2 SAAAGT. CDR3 length equals 16 residues. This CDR3 reads CASSPRTSGPTDTQYF. CDR3 nucleotide sequence: TGTGCCAGCAGCCCGAGGACTAGCGGCCCCACAGATACGCAGTATTTT.

This clone was seen more than once but under ten times. The V call is TRBV9, the J call TRBJ2-2; D is unclear. The V and J ends lost 0 bases and 5 bases respectively, with 8 bases between them. This CDR3 has 14 residues. The germline V gene encodes CDR1 SGDLS and CDR2 YYNGEE. CDR3 nucleotides: TGTGCCAGCAGCGTAGTTCCTGCGACCGGGGAGCTGTTTTTT. It is translated as CASSVVPATGELFF. Variable domain in full (rest from reference TRBV9 and TRBJ2-2): DSGVTQTPKHLITATGQRVTLRCSPRSGDLSVYWYQQSLDQGLQFLIQYYNGEERAKGNILERFSAQQFPDLHSELNLSSLELGDSALYFCASSVVPATGELFFGEGSRLTVL.

The CDR3 region has the DNA TGTGCCAGCTCACGCATTTCGGGTAGCAATCAGCCCCAGCATTTT. Translated, it gives CASSRISGSNQPQHF. The chain combines TRBV18 with TRBJ1-5; D uncertain. Trimming took off 4 bases at V and 0 bases at J, with 10 bases between the two ends. This CDR3 spans 15 amino acids. Per the germline V gene, CDR1 is KGHSH and CDR2 is LQKENI.

V and J are TRBV19 and TRBJ2-7; D gene unclear. The CDR3 is made up of 12 amino acids. V lost 9 bases and J lost 2, with 11 bases in between. Germline V lookup: CDR1 LNHDA, CDR2 SQIVND (reference sequence). The CDR3 spells CASRAATYEQYF. CDR3 coding DNA: TGTGCCAGCCGGGCAGCCACCTACGAGCAGTACTTC.

The chain couples TRBV14 to TRBJ1-2; D is unclear. Germline V lookup: CDR1 SGHDN, CDR2 FVKESK. The length of the CDR3 is 13 residues. The V end was cut by 0 bases, the J end by 1 base, with 3 bases between. The CDR3 bases are TGTGCCAGCAGCCAAGACATTAACTATGGCTACACCTTC. Translating gives CASSQDINYGYTF. The full variable domain, with the rest looked up from reference TRBV14 and TRBJ1-2, is EAGVTQFPSHSVIEKGQTVTLRCDPISGHDNLYWYRRVMGKEIKFLLHFVKESKQDESGMPNNRFLAERTGGTYSTLKVQPAELEDSGVYFCASSQDINYGYTFGSGTRLTVV.

In its sample, this clone ranks as medium-sized (0.01 to 0.1%). The chain is built from TRBV6-8 and TRBJ1-1; D gene uncertain. Germline CDR1 reads MNHGY; CDR2 reads SAAAGT. CDR3 length: 14 residues. Trimming took off 5 bases at V and 11 bases at J, with 21 bases between the two ends. CDR3 region: CASSLRVDGTKAFF. Written as DNA, the CDR3 is TGTGCCAGCAGTCTGAGGGTTGACGGCACGAAGGCTTTCTTT.

This clone is categorized as medium-sized. This chain's CDR3 is CASSSGSGQAYNEQFF. The DNA of the CDR3 is TGTGCCAGCAGCTCCGGGTCGGGACAGGCCTACAATGAGCAGTTCTTC. The V and J genes are TRBV7-5 and TRBJ2-1; no check of the table's D call, TRBD1, against the DNA was made. TRBV7-5 is listed as a pseudogene. The CDR3 has 16 residues.

This clone is classed as medium-sized. A junction boundary mismatches the germline segment, possibly from a read error. The chain couples TRBV6-8 to TRBJ2-2; possibly TRBD1 for D (6 bases). Germline CDR1 MNHGY, CDR2 SAAAGT. CDR3 length: 15 amino acids. The CDR3 nucleotides read TGTGCCATCAGTGGCAGGGGCCGGAACACCGGGGAGCTGTTTTTT. Its protein product is CAISGRGRNTGELFF.

This clone rates as medium-sized. This sequence joins TRBV6-8 and TRBJ1-1, with a tentative D call TRBD1 (5 bases). V was cut by 2 bases and J by 5 bases, with 9 bases left in between. The germline V gene encodes CDR1 MNHGY and CDR2 SAAAGT. This CDR3 has 13 amino acids. The CDR3: CASSYTGGTEAFF. CDR3 coding DNA: TGTGCCAGCAGTTACACAGGAGGGACTGAAGCTTTCTTT.

With respect to this clone: The germline gene is not matched at one end of the junction; a read error may be the cause. This chain joins TRBV11-3 and TRBJ1-6; D is possibly TRBD1 (5 bases). This CDR3 has 14 residues. Germline V gives CDR1 SGHNT, CDR2 YENEEA. This CDR3 is CASSSRQSNAPLHF. DNA for the CDR3: TGTGCCAGCAGCTCGAGACAGTCTAATGCACCCCTCCACTTT.

In this sample, this clone is large. The rearrangement joins TRBV4-1 to TRBJ2-7; 8 bases agree with TRBD1. J lost 0 bases, V lost 4 bases, and 8 bases had no gene match. This CDR3 region has 16 residues. The germline V gene has CDR1 MGHRA and CDR2 YSYEKL. The CDR3 region has the DNA TGCGCCAGCAGCCCAACCCCAGGGGGCTCCTCCTACGAGCAGTACTTC. This codes for CASSPTPGGSSYEQYF.

This clone has just a few counts. The rearrangement joins TRBV9 to TRBJ2-3; D ambiguous. Trimming removed 0 bases at V and 2 bases at J, with 10 bases between. The germline V gene encodes CDR1 SGDLS and CDR2 YYNGEE. The CDR3 extends over 15 amino acids. CDR3 sequence reads: CASSVDAGFTDTQYF. CDR3 coding DNA: TGTGCCAGCAGCGTAGACGCAGGCTTCACAGATACGCAGTATTTT. Drawing the rest from reference TRBV9 and TRBJ2-3, the complete variable domain is DSGVTQTPKHLITATGQRVTLRCSPRSGDLSVYWYQQSLDQGLQFLIQYYNGEERAKGNILERFSAQQFPDLHSELNLSSLELGDSALYFCASSVDAGFTDTQYFGPGTRLTVL.

This clone was counted a few times. The V and J genes are TRBV4-1 and TRBJ1-2; D ambiguous. V lost 1 base, J lost 4 bases, and 7 bases lay in between. Germline values: CDR1 MGHRA, CDR2 YSYEKL. The CDR3 extends over 13 amino acids. In DNA form, the CDR3 reads TGCGCCAGCAGCCAAGTCGTCAGCTATGGCTACACCTTC. As protein: CASSQVVSYGYTF.

In DNA form, the CDR3 reads TGCGCCAGCAGCTTTGATAGCGGGGATTTTACCGGGGAGCTGTTTTTT. Translating it yields CASSFDSGDFTGELFF. The chain is built from TRBV5-1 and TRBJ2-2; 8 bases line up with TRBD2. J was trimmed by 5 bases and V by 2 bases; bases with no gene match: 8. This CDR3 region has 16 residues. Germline V gene lookup returns CDR1 SGHRS and CDR2 YFSETQ.

This clone occurred a few times. The chain recombines TRBV2 with TRBJ2-5; tentative D call: TRBD1 (6 bases). The germline V and J ends were trimmed by 9 bases and 2 bases, with 10 bases remaining between them. CDR1 is SNHLY, CDR2 FYNNEI, per germline. The length of the CDR3 is 12 residues. CDR3 DNA: TGTGCCAGGGGACACACTCAAGAGACCCAGTACTTC. It codes for CARGHTQETQYF.

This sequence joins TRBV11-3 and TRBJ1-5; possibly TRBD1 for D (5 bases). This CDR3 is 15 amino acids long. The germline V gene has CDR1 SGHNT and CDR2 YENEEA. Trimming pared 5 bases from V and 3 bases from J, leaving 14 bases between. The DNA for the CDR3 is TGTGCCAGCAGCGAGGGGCGGACAATCAATCAGCCCCAGCATTTT. It translates to CASSEGRTINQPQHF. Full variable domain (remainder filled in from reference TRBV11-3 and TRBJ1-5): EAGVVQSPRYKIIEKKQPVAFWCNPISGHNTLYWYLQNLGQGPELLIRYENEEAVDDSQLPKDRFSAERLKGVDSTLKIQPAELGDSAVYLCASSEGRTINQPQHFGDGTRLSIL.